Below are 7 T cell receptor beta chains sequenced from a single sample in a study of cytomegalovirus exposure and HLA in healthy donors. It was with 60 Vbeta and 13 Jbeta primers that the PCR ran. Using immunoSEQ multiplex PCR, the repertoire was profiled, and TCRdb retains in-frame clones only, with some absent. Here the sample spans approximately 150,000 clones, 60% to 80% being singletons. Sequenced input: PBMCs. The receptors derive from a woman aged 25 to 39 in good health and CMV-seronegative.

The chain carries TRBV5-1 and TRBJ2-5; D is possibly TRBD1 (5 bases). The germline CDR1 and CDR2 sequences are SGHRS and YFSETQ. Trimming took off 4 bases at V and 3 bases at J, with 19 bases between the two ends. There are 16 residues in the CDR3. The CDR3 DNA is TGCGCCAGCAGCCCAAGACCTGGGGAAGGGGAAGAGACCCAGTACTTC. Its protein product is CASSPRPGEGEETQYF.

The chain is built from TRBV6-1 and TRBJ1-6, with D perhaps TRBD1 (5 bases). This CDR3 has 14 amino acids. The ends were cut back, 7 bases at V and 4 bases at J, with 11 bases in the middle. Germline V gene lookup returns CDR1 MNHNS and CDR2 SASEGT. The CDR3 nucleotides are TGTGCCAGCACAACAGGAGATTATAATTCACCCCTCCACTTT. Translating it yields CASTTGDYNSPLHF.

The CDR3 is CASSQLIPGETQYF. The CDR3 DNA reads TGCGCCAGCAGCCAACTCATCCCCGGAGAGACCCAGTACTTC. The chain combines TRBV4-1 with TRBJ2-5, with D unclear. The V end was cut by 2 bases, the J end by 4 bases, with 11 bases between. The CDR3 is 14 amino acids. Germline values: CDR1 MGHRA, CDR2 YSYEKL.

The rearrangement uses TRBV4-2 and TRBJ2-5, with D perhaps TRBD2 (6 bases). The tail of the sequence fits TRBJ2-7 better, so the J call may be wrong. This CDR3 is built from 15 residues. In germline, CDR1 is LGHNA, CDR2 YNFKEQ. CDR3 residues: CASSQAELAIYEQYF. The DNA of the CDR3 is TGTGCCAGCAGCCAAGCAGAACTAGCAATCTACGAGCAGTACTTC.

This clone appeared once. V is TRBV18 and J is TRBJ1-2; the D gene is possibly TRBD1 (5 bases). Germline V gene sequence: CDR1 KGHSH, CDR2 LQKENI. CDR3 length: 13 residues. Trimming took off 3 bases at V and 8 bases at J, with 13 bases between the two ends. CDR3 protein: CASSPGGVLGYTF. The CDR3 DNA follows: TGTGCCAGCTCACCCGGGGGGGTGTTAGGCTACACCTTC.

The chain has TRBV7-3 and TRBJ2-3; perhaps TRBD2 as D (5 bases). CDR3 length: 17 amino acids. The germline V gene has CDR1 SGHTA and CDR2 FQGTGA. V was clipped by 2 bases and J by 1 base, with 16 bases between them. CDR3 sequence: CASSLLSRGIGTDTQYF. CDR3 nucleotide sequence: TGTGCCAGCAGCTTACTTTCTCGGGGAATCGGCACAGATACGCAGTATTTT. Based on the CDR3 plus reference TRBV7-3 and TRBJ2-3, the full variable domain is GAGVSQTPSNKVTEKGKYVELRCDPISGHTALYWYRQSLGQGPEFLIYFQGTGAADDSGLPNDRFFAVRPEGSVSTLKIQRTERGDSAVYLCASSLLSRGIGTDTQYFGPGTRLTVL.

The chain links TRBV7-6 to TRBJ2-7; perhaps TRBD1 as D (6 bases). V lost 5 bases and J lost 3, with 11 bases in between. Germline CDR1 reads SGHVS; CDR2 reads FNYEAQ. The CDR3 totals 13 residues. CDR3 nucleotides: TGTGCCAGCAGCACACAGGGCTTCTACGAGCAGTACTTC. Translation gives CASSTQGFYEQYF. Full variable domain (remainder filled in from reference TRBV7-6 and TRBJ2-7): GAGVSQSPRYKVTKRGQDVALRCDPISGHVSLYWYRQALGQGPEFLTYFNYEAQQDKSGLPNDRFSAERPEGSISTLTIQRTEQRDSAMYRCASSTQGFYEQYFGPGTRLTVT.